One sample yielded the 30 T cell receptor beta chains listed below, sequenced in a study of CD8 T cell repertoires and HIV-1 epitope variants. Their antigens remain unidentified. Profiled with immunoSEQ multiplex PCR; TCRdb holds only in-frame clones, not every one. The sample yields 5,900 or so clones, 50% to 70% seen once. The sample comprised cultured CD8+ T cells derived from PBMCs. Source of these receptors: a male donor with HIV.

The chain joins TRBV6-6 to TRBJ2-7; D is possibly TRBD2 (5 bases). V lost 6 bases and J lost 7, with 16 bases in between. In germline, CDR1 is MNHNY, CDR2 SVGAGI (reference sequence). The CDR3 is made up of 13 amino acids. CDR3 nucleotide sequence: TGTGCCAGCAGGCTTGGACCCCCGGGGGAGCAGTACTTC. It translates to CASRLGPPGEQYF.

V usage is TRBV28 and J usage is TRBJ2-1; D is unclear. Between the trimmed V and J ends, which lost 3 bases and 7 bases, there was a span of 10 bases. The CDR3 loop spans 13 amino acids. Germline V gene data show CDR1 as MDHEN and CDR2 as SYDVKM. CDR3 protein: CASSLGPANEQFF. The CDR3, as DNA: TGTGCCAGCAGTTTGGGTCCGGCGAATGAGCAGTTCTTC.

This clone has only one observation. This chain uses TRBV2 with TRBJ2-1, with TRBD2 identical over 13 bases. Germline V gene sequence: CDR1 SNHLY, CDR2 FYNNEI. The ends lost 1 base at V and 6 bases at J; junction bases unmatched: 9. The CDR3 is made up of 18 amino acids. Here the CDR3 reads CASSEDIGGLAGLNEQFF. CDR3 sequence (DNA): TGTGCCAGCAGTGAAGACATAGGGGGACTAGCGGGACTCAATGAGCAGTTCTTC. Full variable domain (outside the CDR3, taken from reference TRBV2 and TRBJ2-1): EPEVTQTPSHQVTQMGQEVILRCVPISNHLYFYWYRQILGQKVEFLVSFYNNEISEKSEIFDDQFSVERPDGSNFTLKIRSTKLEDSAMYFCASSEDIGGLAGLNEQFFGPGTRLTVL.

V usage is TRBV5-4 and J usage is TRBJ2-7, with D perhaps matching TRBD1 (5 bases). The ends were cut back, 0 bases at V and 7 bases at J, with 14 bases in the middle. Germline lookup yields CDR1 SGHNT and CDR2 YYREEE (reference sequence). This CDR3 has 14 amino acids. CDR3 DNA: TGTGCCAGCAGCTTGGGACAGTACCTTCGTGAGCAGTACTTC. Protein product: CASSLGQYLREQYF.

This rearrangement joins TRBV13 to TRBJ2-5; 8 nucleotides line up with TRBD2. The CDR3 length is 13 residues. Germline-derived CDR1 and CDR2 are PRHDT and FYEKMQ (reference sequence). V trimming: 2 bases; J trimming: 5 bases; junction bases outside the gene matches: 1. Here the CDR3 reads CASSLPGGETQYF. The CDR3 DNA reads as TGTGCCAGCAGCTTACCGGGGGGGGAGACCCAGTACTTC.

The V gene is TRBV5-4, the J gene TRBJ1-1; D is unresolved. The germline V gene has CDR1 SGHNT and CDR2 YYREEE (reference sequence). The CDR3 spans 12 residues. The ends were cut back, 4 bases at V and 0 bases at J, with 4 bases in the middle. The CDR3 region has the DNA TGTGCCAGCAGCCAAGTGAACACTGAAGCTTTCTTT. Translated, it gives CASSQVNTEAFF.

The genes are TRBV18 and TRBJ1-2, with 7 nucleotides matching TRBD1. V was clipped by 2 bases and J by 4 bases; unmatched bases: 4. CDR1 is KGHSH and CDR2 is LQKENI in the germline V gene. The CDR3 consists of 14 residues. The CDR3 loop reads CASSPEGGLYGYTF. For the CDR3, the DNA is TGTGCCAGCTCACCAGAAGGGGGCCTCTATGGCTACACCTTC. Variable domain in full (rest from reference TRBV18 and TRBJ1-2): NAGVMQNPRHLVRRRGQEARLRCSPMKGHSHVYWYRQLPEEGLKFMVYLQKENIIDESGMPKERFSAEFPKEGPSILRIQQVVRGDSAAYFCASSPEGGLYGYTFGSGTRLTVV.

The chain employs TRBV6-5 and TRBJ2-1; TRBD2 aligns across 10 bases. V lost 0 bases, J lost 6 bases, and 5 bases stayed unmatched. The CDR3 sequence is 16 residues long. Germline assignment: CDR1 MNHEY and CDR2 SVGAGI. This chain's CDR3 is CASSYSPSGGRNEQFF. The CDR3 nucleotides read TGTGCCAGCAGTTACTCGCCTAGCGGGGGACGCAATGAGCAGTTCTTC.

This clone was counted between two and nine times. The rearrangement uses TRBV19 and TRBJ2-7; D is possibly TRBD1 (5 bases). Per the germline V gene, CDR1 is LNHDA and CDR2 is SQIVND (reference sequence). Trimming took 1 base from V and 2 from J, leaving 9 bases between them. The CDR3 consists of 14 residues. This CDR3 is CASSIGPGPYEQYF. The CDR3 DNA follows: TGTGCCAGTAGTATAGGACCAGGGCCCTACGAGCAGTACTTC.

The V gene is TRBV28, the J gene TRBJ2-7; no definite D call. The CDR3 is 10 amino acids. The germline V gene encodes CDR1 MDHEN and CDR2 SYDVKM. V was pared by 8 bases and J by 3 bases, with 5 bases between. The DNA for the CDR3 is TGTGCCAGCGGGAACTACGAGCAGTACTTC. It is translated as CASGNYEQYF.

The chain employs TRBV19 and TRBJ2-2, with D perhaps given as TRBD1 or TRBD2 (5 bases each). CDR1 is LNHDA and CDR2 is SQIVND in the germline V gene (reference sequence). With 8 bases removed from V and 3 bases from J, the gap between germline ends came to 10 bases. There are 13 residues in the CDR3. DNA of the CDR3: TGTGCCAGTGGGTGGGGGTACACCGGGGAGCTGTTTTTT. Translating gives CASGWGYTGELFF.

In this sample, this clone turned up a few times. The chain couples TRBV10-3 to TRBJ1-2; 8 bases line up with TRBD1. From germline, CDR1 is ENHRY and CDR2 SYGVKD. V was clipped by 0 bases and J by 8 bases; unmatched bases: 5. The CDR3 has 14 amino acids. The CDR3 reads CAISESRDRQGYTF. The CDR3 DNA follows: TGTGCCATCAGTGAGTCAAGGGACAGGCAAGGCTACACCTTC.

The chain joins TRBV7-2 to TRBJ2-7; D is possibly TRBD1 (6 bases). The CDR3 is 14 amino acids. CDR1 is SGHTA and CDR2 is FQGNSA in the germline V gene. The V end lost 5 bases, the J end lost 2 bases, and 13 bases lay between the germline ends. The CDR3 sequence: CASSPSTGTYEQYF. In DNA, the CDR3 is TGTGCCAGCAGCCCTTCAACAGGGACCTACGAGCAGTACTTC.

The chain recombines TRBV6-6 with TRBJ2-1; 8 bases align to TRBD2. Germline assignment: CDR1 MNHNY and CDR2 SVGAGI (reference sequence). This CDR3 is 14 amino acids long. The V and J ends lost 2 bases and 10 bases, in that order; junction bases with no gene match: 7. The CDR3 bases are TGTGCCAGCAGTTACGGCGGGACTAGAAACGAGCAGTTCTTC. Amino acid sequence: CASSYGGTRNEQFF.

The chain combines TRBV29-1 with TRBJ2-1; 11 bases align to TRBD2. The CDR3 extends over 15 amino acids. Germline V gene lookup returns CDR1 SQVTM and CDR2 ANQGSEA. J gave up 6 bases and V 5 bases, and 9 bases lay outside the gene matches. This CDR3 reads CSVRQLAGVGNEQFF. The CDR3 DNA reads as TGCAGCGTTCGTCAACTAGCGGGAGTGGGCAATGAGCAGTTCTTC.

The J gene is TRBJ2-3, the V gene TRBV4-1, with D possibly matching TRBD1 (6 bases). CDR3 length: 14 amino acids. From germline, CDR1 is MGHRA and CDR2 YSYEKL. Trimming took off 0 bases at V and 6 bases at J, with 10 bases between the two ends. This CDR3 reads CASSQDVGADTQYF. CDR3 nucleotides: TGCGCCAGCAGCCAAGATGTGGGGGCTGATACGCAGTATTTT.

This chain links TRBV4-3 with TRBJ1-1; the match to TRBD1 covers 8 bases. V shed 3 bases, J shed 6 bases, and the junction held 6 bases outside the gene matches. From germline, CDR1 is LGHNA and CDR2 YSLEER. CDR3 length equals 14 residues. CDR3 loop: CASSQGTGEAEAFF. The CDR3 nucleotides are TGCGCCAGCAGCCAGGGGACAGGAGAGGCTGAAGCTTTCTTT.

CDR3 bases: TGTGCCAGCAGTTCAACGACAACTAGCGGGAACAACACCGGGGAGCTGTTTTTT. Amino acids: CASSSTTTSGNNTGELFF. The chain recombines TRBV27 with TRBJ2-2; 10 positions match TRBD2. Germline V gives CDR1 MNHEY, CDR2 SMNVEV (reference sequence). The CDR3 has 18 residues. Trimming took 4 bases from V and 2 from J; bases not matched to a gene: 10.

The chain links TRBV7-3 to TRBJ2-1; maybe TRBD2 (5 bases). Germline CDR1 and CDR2: SGHTA and FQGTGA. This CDR3 is built from 16 residues. V was pared by 1 base and J by 7 bases, with 17 bases between. CDR3 DNA sequence: TGTGCCAGCAGCTTAATTGGTAGGGTTTCGGGGAATGAGCAGTTCTTC. Translated: CASSLIGRVSGNEQFF.

The V gene is TRBV7-2, the J gene TRBJ2-3, with D perhaps given as TRBD1 or TRBD2 (6 bases each). This CDR3 contains 15 residues. V was clipped by 1 base and J by 5 bases, with 13 bases between them. Germline V gives CDR1 SGHTA, CDR2 FQGNSA. CDR3 bases: TGTGCCAGCAGCTTAGGCGGGGACAAGGGAGATACGCAGTATTTT. This gives the protein CASSLGGDKGDTQYF.

The chain links TRBV5-6 to TRBJ1-1; perhaps TRBD1 as D (5 bases). The ends were cut back, 3 bases at V and 1 base at J, with 10 bases in the middle. Germline V gene data show CDR1 as SGHDT and CDR2 as YYEEEE. This CDR3 is built from 14 residues. This chain's CDR3 is CASSWGVRNTEAFF. The CDR3 nucleotides are TGTGCCAGCAGCTGGGGGGTAAGGAACACTGAAGCTTTCTTT.

This clone was detected only a few times. The V call is TRBV13, the J call TRBJ2-7; 9 bases are shared with TRBD1. V lost 5 bases to trimming and J lost 3 bases; unmatched junction nucleotides: 5. Germline V CDR1 and CDR2: PRHDT, FYEKMQ (reference sequence). This CDR3 contains 14 residues. CDR3 region: CASSQGQGDYEQYF. Written as DNA, the CDR3 is TGTGCCAGCAGCCAGGGACAGGGCGACTACGAGCAGTACTTC.

This clone has a handful of counts. V gene TRBV7-9 combines with J gene TRBJ1-1, with D hard to call. V lost 6 bases, J lost 2 bases, and 16 bases lay in between. Germline CDR1 and CDR2: SEHNR and FQNEAQ (reference sequence). This CDR3 region has 15 residues. CDR3 nucleotides: TGTGCCAGCAGTCTGGGGATTCCTCCTAACACTGAAGCTTTCTTT. Protein: CASSLGIPPNTEAFF. Drawing the rest from reference TRBV7-9 and TRBJ1-1, the complete variable domain is DTGVSQNPRHKITKRGQNVTFRCDPISEHNRLYWYRQTLGQGPEFLTYFQNEAQLEKSRLLSDRFSAERPKGSFSTLEIQRTEQGDSAMYLCASSLGIPPNTEAFFGQGTRLTVV.

The V gene is TRBV6-6, the J gene TRBJ2-7, with TRBD1 matching over 8 bases. The CDR3 has 13 amino acids. Germline loops: CDR1 MNHNY, CDR2 SVGAGI (reference sequence). The V gene end was trimmed by 5 bases and the J gene end by 2 bases; junction bases not matched to a gene: 2. The CDR3 region has the DNA TGTGCCAGCAGTCCGGACAGGGCCTACGAGCAGTACTTC. The encoded protein is CASSPDRAYEQYF.

V is TRBV30 and J is TRBJ2-5; perhaps TRBD2 as D (5 bases). CDR1 is GTSNPN and CDR2 is SVGIG in the germline V gene (reference sequence). CDR3 length: 13 amino acids. V gave up 5 bases and J gave up 2 bases, with 12 bases separating them. CDR3 in amino acids: CAWGLQVQETQYF. DNA of the CDR3: TGTGCCTGGGGACTTCAGGTACAAGAGACCCAGTACTTC.

The rearrangement joins TRBV4-3 to TRBJ2-3, with D unclear. The germline V and J ends were trimmed by 4 bases and 4 bases, with 9 bases remaining between them. CDR3 size: 13 residues. Germline-derived CDR1 and CDR2 are LGHNA and YSLEER. The CDR3 spells CASSPGVADTQYF. Written as DNA, the CDR3 is TGCGCCAGCAGCCCTGGGGTTGCAGATACGCAGTATTTT.

The sample holds a few counts of this clone. V and J are TRBV7-2 and TRBJ1-1; unclear D gene. Germline CDR1 reads SGHTA; CDR2 reads FQGNSA. V gave up 0 bases and J gave up 1 base, with 9 bases separating them. This CDR3 spans 15 amino acids. The CDR3 nucleotides are TGTGCCAGCAGCTTAGCCGGGAGGCCGAACACTGAAGCTTTCTTT. Its translation: CASSLAGRPNTEAFF.

This clone was counted a few times. The chain couples TRBV23-1 to TRBJ1-1, with D uncertain. TRBV23-1 carries the ORF label, with uncertain function. The V and J ends lost 4 bases and 10 bases respectively, with 13 bases between them. The CDR3 has 12 amino acids. The CDR3 nucleotides are TGCGCCAGCAGTCGAGATTCTGGTGGAGCTTTCTTT. It translates to CASSRDSGGAFF.

By its share, this clone is large. V usage is TRBV5-1 and J usage is TRBJ1-2; D ambiguous. V lost 3 bases and J lost 0, with 9 bases in between. The CDR3 is 14 residues long. Germline values: CDR1 SGHRS, CDR2 YFSETQ. The CDR3 reads CASSSQETNYGYTF. CDR3 DNA sequence: TGCGCCAGCAGCTCGCAGGAGACTAACTATGGCTACACCTTC.

The chain links TRBV7-8 to TRBJ1-6; TRBD1 matches 10 bases. Looked up from germline, CDR1 is SGHVS and CDR2 is FQNEAQ. The CDR3 has 16 amino acids. Trimming at V came to 5 bases and at J to 10 bases, leaving 11 bases not matched to a gene. This CDR3 is CASSARDRGVGSPLHF. The CDR3 coding sequence is TGTGCCAGCAGCGCCCGGGACAGGGGTGTCGGGTCACCCCTCCACTTT.